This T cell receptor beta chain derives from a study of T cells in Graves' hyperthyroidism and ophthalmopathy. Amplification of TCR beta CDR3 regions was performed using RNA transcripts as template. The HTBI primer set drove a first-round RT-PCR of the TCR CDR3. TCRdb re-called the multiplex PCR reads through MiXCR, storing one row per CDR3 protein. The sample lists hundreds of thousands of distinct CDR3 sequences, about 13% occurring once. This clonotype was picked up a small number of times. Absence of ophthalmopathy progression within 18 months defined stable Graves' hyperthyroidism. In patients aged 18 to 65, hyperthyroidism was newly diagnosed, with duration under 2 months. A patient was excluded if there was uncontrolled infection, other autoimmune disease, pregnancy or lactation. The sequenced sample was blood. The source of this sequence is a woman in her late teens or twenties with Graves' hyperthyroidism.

The CDR3: CASSFSGRRDEQFF. In DNA form, the CDR3 reads TGTGCCAGCAGCTTTAGCGGGAGGCGGGATGAGCAGTTCTTC. This chain connects TRBV7-9 to TRBJ2-1; 10 bases agree with TRBD2. Germline V gene lookup returns CDR1 SEHNR and CDR2 FQNEAQ (reference sequence). This CDR3 region has 14 residues. The junction had 4 bases not matched to a gene; V was cut back by 3 bases and J by 8 bases.